Sequencing of this T cell receptor beta chain was carried out in a study of cytomegalovirus exposure and HLA in healthy donors. This clone came up a few times. The PCR was carried out with 60 Vbeta primers and 13 Jbeta primers. Data came from immunoSEQ multiplex PCR; TCRdb stores just in-frame clones and leaves some out. The data contain 110,000 to 150,000 clones, 73% of them singletons. This CDR3 is 15 amino acids long. V shed 2 bases, J shed 8 bases, and the junction held 7 bases outside the gene matches. The germline V gene has CDR1 MNHNS and CDR2 SASEGT. The sample comprised PBMCs. This clonotype was sampled from a woman aged 40 to 50 in good health and CMV-seronegative. This rearrangement joins TRBV6-1 to TRBJ1-4; 8 bases map to TRBD1. CDR3 in DNA: TGTGCCAGCAGTGAACGGAGACAGGGGTGGGAAAAACTGTTTTTT. Residues: CASSERRQGWEKLFF.